These T cell receptor beta chains were read from a single sample in a study of shared clonotypes between healthy human individuals. This table comes from immunoSEQ multiplex PCR, and its TCRdb copy is limited to in-frame clones, with some not included. Of approximately 2,300,000 clones listed, just under 95% are singletons. Source material: naive CD4+ T cells from PBMCs. The receptors were gathered from a man younger than 35 in good health. Some clones in this sample may be carry-over from other donors' samples. Both conserved end residues are part of each CDR3. D genes are given only for firm matches. Size tells how often a clone was seen (once, few, many) or the class of an expanded clone, and some rows leave it out.

TRBV2	TRBJ1-4	-	14	-	CASSDWTNNEKLFF	TGTGCCAGCAGTGACTGGACTAATAATGAAAAACTGTTTTTT
TRBV28	TRBJ1-5	TRBD1	16	-	CASSSPGTGIRWPQHF	TGTGCCAGCAGTTCACCTGGGACAGGGATCCGTTGGCCCCAGCATTTT
TRBV7-2	TRBJ2-2	TRBD1	18	-	CASSRFYPQGANTGELFF	TGTGCCAGCAGTCGCTTCTATCCACAGGGGGCAAACACCGGGGAGCTGTTTTTT
TRBV30	TRBJ1-4	-	14	few	CAWGRDGFNEKLFF	TGTGCCTGGGGAAGGGACGGATTTAATGAAAAACTGTTTTTT
TRBV4-3	TRBJ2-7	TRBD2	15	-	CASSQDRAGENEQYF	TGCGCCAGCAGCCAAGATAGGGCGGGAGAGAACGAGCAGTACTTC
TRBV28	TRBJ2-1	-	15	once	CASSWEGTPNNEQFF	TGTGCCAGCAGCTGGGAAGGGACCCCCAACAATGAGCAGTTCTTC
TRBV19	TRBJ1-5	-	15	few	CASSMSRVGNQPQHF	TGTGCCAGTAGTATGTCCAGGGTCGGCAATCAGCCCCAGCATTTT
TRBV5-1	TRBJ2-7	TRBD1	13	-	CASSLITGGEQYF	TGCGCCAGCAGCTTGATTACAGGGGGAGAGCAGTACTTC
TRBV5-6	TRBJ2-7	-	11	few	CASSLDYEQYF	TGTGCCAGCAGCTTGGATTACGAGCAGTACTTC
TRBV29-1	TRBJ2-1	TRBD1	15	-	CSVEGTGYSYNEQFF	TGCAGCGTTGAAGGGACAGGGTACTCCTACAATGAGCAGTTCTTC
TRBV6-5	TRBJ2-7	-	15	-	CASSYSWTVPYEQYF	TGTGCCAGCAGTTACTCTTGGACGGTACCCTACGAGCAGTACTTC
TRBV28	TRBJ2-4	-	16	-	CASSEGGGIAKNIQYF	TGTGCCAGCAGTGAAGGGGGCGGGATAGCCAAAAACATTCAGTACTTC
TRBV29-1	TRBJ2-3	-	16	-	CSVPPQGGKATDTQYF	TGCAGCGTCCCTCCGCAGGGGGGCAAAGCCACAGATACGCAGTATTTT
TRBV5-1	TRBJ2-1	TRBD1	16	-	CASGGTGGAVINEQFF	TGCGCCAGCGGAGGGACAGGGGGCGCCGTAATTAATGAGCAGTTCTTC
TRBV15	TRBJ2-1	TRBD2	15	-	CATSSGTSGGNEQFF	TGTGCCACCAGCTCTGGGACTAGCGGGGGCAATGAGCAGTTCTTC
TRBV6-5	TRBJ2-7	-	12	-	CASSQGGYEQYF	TGTGCCAGCAGCCAGGGAGGATACGAGCAGTACTTC
TRBV5-1	TRBJ1-2	-	14	-	CASTWGLEGYGYTF	TGCGCCAGCACCTGGGGGCTAGAGGGCTATGGCTACACCTTC
TRBV18	TRBJ2-7	-	13	-	CASSPDIQTEQYF	TGTGCCAGCTCACCAGATATCCAAACGGAGCAGTACTTC
TRBV18	TRBJ2-7	-	14	-	CASSPPVGPYEQYF	TGTGCCAGCTCACCACCGGTCGGCCCCTACGAGCAGTACTTC
TRBV11-2	TRBJ1-2	TRBD1	16	-	CASSLDTGGDNYGYTF	TGTGCCAGCAGCTTAGATACAGGGGGGGATAACTATGGCTACACCTTC
TRBV29-1	TRBJ1-4	-	15	-	CSVLGVGIRGEKLFF	TGCAGCGTTTTAGGGGTCGGAATCCGGGGTGAAAAACTGTTTTTT
TRBV6-1	TRBJ1-2	-	15	few	CASSEYGEANYGYTF	TGTGCCAGCAGTGAATACGGAGAAGCTAACTATGGCTACACCTTC
TRBV2	TRBJ1-1	-	14	-	CASSEQGPNTEAFF	TGTGCCAGCAGTGAGCAGGGCCCGAACACTGAAGCTTTCTTT
TRBV14	TRBJ2-1	TRBD1	15	-	CASSRDRMDREEQFF	TGTGCCAGCAGCCGAGACCGCATGGACAGGGAGGAGCAGTTCTTC